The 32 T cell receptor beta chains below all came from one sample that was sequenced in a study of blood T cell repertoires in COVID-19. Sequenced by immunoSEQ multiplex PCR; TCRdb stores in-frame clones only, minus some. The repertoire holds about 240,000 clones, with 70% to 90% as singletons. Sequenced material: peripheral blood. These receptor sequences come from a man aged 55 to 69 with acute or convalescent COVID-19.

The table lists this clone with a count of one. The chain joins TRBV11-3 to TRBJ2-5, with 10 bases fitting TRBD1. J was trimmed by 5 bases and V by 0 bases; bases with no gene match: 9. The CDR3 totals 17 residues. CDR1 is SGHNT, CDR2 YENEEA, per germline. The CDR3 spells CASSLDLGTGVEETQYF. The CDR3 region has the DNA TGTGCCAGCAGCTTAGATCTGGGGACAGGGGTGGAGGAGACCCAGTACTTC.

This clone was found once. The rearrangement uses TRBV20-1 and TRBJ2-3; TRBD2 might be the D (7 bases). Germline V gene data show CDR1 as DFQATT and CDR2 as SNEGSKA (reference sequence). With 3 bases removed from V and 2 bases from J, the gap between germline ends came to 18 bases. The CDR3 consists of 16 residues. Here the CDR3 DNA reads TGCAGTGCTAGTGTCGGGGGGCGGGGATTCACAGATACGCAGTATTTT. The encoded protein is CSASVGGRGFTDTQYF.

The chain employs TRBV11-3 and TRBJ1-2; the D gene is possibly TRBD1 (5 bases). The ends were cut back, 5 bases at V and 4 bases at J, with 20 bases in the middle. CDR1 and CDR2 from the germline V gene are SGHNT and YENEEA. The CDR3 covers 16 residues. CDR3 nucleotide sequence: TGTGCCAGCAGCCGCGGGGGGAATTCCGATATCTATGGCTACACCTTC. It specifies CASSRGGNSDIYGYTF.

The CDR3 region is CASSATGGTEAFF. The CDR3 DNA is TGTGCCAGCAGTGCCACAGGGGGCACTGAAGCTTTCTTT. The rearrangement joins TRBV6-4 to TRBJ1-1, with TRBD1 identical over 8 bases. The germline gives CDR1 MRHNA, CDR2 SNTAGT. J lost 4 bases, V lost 4 bases, and 2 bases had no gene match. CDR3 length equals 13 residues.

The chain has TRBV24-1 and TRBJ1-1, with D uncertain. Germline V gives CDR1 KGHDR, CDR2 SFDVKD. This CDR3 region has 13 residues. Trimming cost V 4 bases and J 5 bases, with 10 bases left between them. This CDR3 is CATSDRSRTEAFF. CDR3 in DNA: TGTGCCACCAGTGACCGAAGTCGGACTGAAGCTTTCTTT.

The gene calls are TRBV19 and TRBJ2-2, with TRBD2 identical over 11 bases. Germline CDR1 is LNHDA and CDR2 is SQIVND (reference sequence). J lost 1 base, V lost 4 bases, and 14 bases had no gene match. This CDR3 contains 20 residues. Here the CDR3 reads CASSTYPGLAEKGNTGELFF. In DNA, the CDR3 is TGTGCCAGTAGTACCTACCCGGGACTAGCGGAAAAGGGGAACACCGGGGAGCTGTTTTTT.

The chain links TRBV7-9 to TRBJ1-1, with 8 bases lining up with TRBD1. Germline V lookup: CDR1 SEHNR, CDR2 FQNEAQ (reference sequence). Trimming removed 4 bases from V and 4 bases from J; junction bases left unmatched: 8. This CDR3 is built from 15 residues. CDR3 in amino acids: CASSSDRVDGTEAFF. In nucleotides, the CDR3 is TGTGCCAGCAGCTCGGACAGGGTTGACGGCACTGAAGCTTTCTTT.

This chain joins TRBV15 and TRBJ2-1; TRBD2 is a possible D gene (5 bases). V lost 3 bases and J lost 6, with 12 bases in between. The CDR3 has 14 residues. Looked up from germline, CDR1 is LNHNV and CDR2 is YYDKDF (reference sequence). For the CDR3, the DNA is TGTGCCACCAGCAGGGATTTAGAGGGCAATGAGCAGTTCTTC. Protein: CATSRDLEGNEQFF.

The CDR3 DNA sequence: TGTGCCAGCAGGTTTCCGGGACACAAAAACATTCAGTACTTC. It is translated as CASRFPGHKNIQYF. The rearrangement uses TRBV14 and TRBJ2-4; maybe TRBD1 (6 bases). Looked up from germline, CDR1 is SGHDN and CDR2 is FVKESK. The CDR3 length is 14 residues. With 6 bases removed from V and 3 bases from J, the gap between germline ends came to 12 bases. Complete variable domain (other parts from reference TRBV14 and TRBJ2-4): EAGVTQFPSHSVIEKGQTVTLRCDPISGHDNLYWYRRVMGKEIKFLLHFVKESKQDESGMPNNRFLAERTGGTYSTLKVQPAELEDSGVYFCASRFPGHKNIQYFGAGTRLSVL.

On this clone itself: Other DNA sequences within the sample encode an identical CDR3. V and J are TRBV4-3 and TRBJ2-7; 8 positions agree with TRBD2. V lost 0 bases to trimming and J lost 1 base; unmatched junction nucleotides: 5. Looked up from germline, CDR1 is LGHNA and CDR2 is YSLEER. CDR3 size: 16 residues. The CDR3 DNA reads TGCGCCAGCAGCCAAGATCGGCTAGCGGGTTCCTACGAGCAGTACTTC. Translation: CASSQDRLAGSYEQYF.

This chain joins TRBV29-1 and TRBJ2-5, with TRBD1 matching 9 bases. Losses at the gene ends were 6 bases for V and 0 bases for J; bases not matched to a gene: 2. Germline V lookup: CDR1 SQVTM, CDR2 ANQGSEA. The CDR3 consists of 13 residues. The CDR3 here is CSVDRGYQETQYF. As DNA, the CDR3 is TGCAGCGTGGACAGGGGCTACCAAGAGACCCAGTACTTC.

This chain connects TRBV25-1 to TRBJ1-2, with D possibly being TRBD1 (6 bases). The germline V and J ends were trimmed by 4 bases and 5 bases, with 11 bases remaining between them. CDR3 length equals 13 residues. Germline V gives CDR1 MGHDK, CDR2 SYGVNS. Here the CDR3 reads CASSVGGVYGYTF. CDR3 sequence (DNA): TGTGCCAGCAGTGTAGGGGGAGTATATGGCTACACCTTC.

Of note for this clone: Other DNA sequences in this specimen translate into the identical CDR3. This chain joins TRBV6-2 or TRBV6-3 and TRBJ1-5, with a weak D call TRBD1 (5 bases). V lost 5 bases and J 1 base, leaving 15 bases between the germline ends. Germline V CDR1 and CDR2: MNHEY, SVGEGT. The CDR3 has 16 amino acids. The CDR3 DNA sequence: TGTGCCAGCAGTGATCGTAGGGGTGGGAGCAATCAGCCCCAGCATTTT. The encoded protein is CASSDRRGGSNQPQHF.

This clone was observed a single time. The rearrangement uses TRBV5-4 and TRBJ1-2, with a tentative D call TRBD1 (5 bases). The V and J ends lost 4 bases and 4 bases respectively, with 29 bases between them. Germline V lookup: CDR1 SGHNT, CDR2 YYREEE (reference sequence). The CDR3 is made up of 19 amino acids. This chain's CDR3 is CASSPSGQEVFGSVYGYTF. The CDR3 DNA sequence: TGTGCCAGCAGCCCCTCCGGACAAGAAGTTTTCGGCAGCGTCTATGGCTACACCTTC.

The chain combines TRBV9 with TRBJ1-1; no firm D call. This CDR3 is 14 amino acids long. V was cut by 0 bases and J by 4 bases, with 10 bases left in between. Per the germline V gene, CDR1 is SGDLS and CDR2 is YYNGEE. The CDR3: CASSVAARGTEAFF. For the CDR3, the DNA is TGTGCCAGCAGCGTAGCAGCAAGAGGCACTGAAGCTTTCTTT.

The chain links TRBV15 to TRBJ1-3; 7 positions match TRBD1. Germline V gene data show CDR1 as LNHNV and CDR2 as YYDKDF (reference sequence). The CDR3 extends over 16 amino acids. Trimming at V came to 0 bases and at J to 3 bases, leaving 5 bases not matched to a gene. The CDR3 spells CATSRDMTGLGNTIYF. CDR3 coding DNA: TGTGCCACCAGCAGAGATATGACAGGGCTTGGAAACACCATATATTTT.

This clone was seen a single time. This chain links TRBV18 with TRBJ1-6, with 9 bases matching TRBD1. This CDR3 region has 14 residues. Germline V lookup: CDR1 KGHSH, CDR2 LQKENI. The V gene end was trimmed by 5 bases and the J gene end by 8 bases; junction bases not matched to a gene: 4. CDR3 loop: CASSLRDRDSPLHF. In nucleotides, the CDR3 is TGTGCCAGCTCATTACGGGACAGGGATTCACCCCTCCACTTT.

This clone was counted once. DNA for the CDR3: TGTGCCAGTAGTATACCCCGGTACACAGATACGCAGTATTTT. Its translation: CASSIPRYTDTQYF. The chain carries TRBV19 and TRBJ2-3, with D unresolved. Germline V gene data show CDR1 as LNHDA and CDR2 as SQIVND (reference sequence). CDR3 length equals 14 residues. V lost 2 bases and J 2 bases, leaving 8 bases between the germline ends.

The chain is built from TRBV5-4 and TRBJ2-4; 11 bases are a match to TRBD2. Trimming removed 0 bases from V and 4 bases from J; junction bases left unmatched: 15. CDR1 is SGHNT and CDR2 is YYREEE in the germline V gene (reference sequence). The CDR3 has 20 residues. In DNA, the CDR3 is TGTGCCAGCAGCTTGGAGGGTGCGGCTAGCGGGAGGACGGGGAAAAACATTCAGTACTTC. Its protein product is CASSLEGAASGRTGKNIQYF.

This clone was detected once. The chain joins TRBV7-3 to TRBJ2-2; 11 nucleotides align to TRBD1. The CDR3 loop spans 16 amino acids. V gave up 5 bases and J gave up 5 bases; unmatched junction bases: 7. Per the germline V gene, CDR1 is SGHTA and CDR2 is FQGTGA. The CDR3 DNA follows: TGTGCCAGCAGCAAAAGGACAGGGGGCATAACCGGGGAGCTGTTTTTT. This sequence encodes CASSKRTGGITGELFF.

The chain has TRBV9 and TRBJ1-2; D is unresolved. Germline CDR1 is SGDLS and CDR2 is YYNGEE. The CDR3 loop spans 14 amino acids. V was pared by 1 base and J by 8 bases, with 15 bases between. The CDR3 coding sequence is TGTGCCAGCAGCGTAAGTCCGAGGAGGGTAGGCTACACCTTC. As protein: CASSVSPRRVGYTF.

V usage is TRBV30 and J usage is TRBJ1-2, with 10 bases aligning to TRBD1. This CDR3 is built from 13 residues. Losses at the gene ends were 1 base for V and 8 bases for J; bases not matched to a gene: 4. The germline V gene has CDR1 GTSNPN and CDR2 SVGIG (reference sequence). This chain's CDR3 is CAWSAVGQGGYTF. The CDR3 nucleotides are TGTGCCTGGAGTGCAGTGGGACAGGGGGGCTACACCTTC.

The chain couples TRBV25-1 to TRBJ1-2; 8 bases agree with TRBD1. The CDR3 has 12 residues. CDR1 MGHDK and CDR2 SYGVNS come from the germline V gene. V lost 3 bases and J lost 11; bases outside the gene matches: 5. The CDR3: CASSEATGGYTF. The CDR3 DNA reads TGTGCCAGCAGTGAGGCAACAGGGGGTTACACCTTC.

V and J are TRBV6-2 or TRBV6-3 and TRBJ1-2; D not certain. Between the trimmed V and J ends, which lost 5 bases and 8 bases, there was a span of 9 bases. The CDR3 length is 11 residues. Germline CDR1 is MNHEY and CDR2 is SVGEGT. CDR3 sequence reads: CASSIGRGYTF. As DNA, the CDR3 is TGTGCCAGCAGTATCGGGAGGGGCTACACCTTC.

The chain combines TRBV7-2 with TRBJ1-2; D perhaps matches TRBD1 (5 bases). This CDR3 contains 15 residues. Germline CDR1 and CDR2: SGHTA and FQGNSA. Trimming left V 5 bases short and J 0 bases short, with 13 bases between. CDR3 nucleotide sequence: TGTGCCAGCAGCCCCCCAGACAGTTCTAACTATGGCTACACCTTC. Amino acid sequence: CASSPPDSSNYGYTF.

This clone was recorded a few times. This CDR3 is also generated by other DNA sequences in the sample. The DNA of the CDR3 is TGCAGTGCTAGGGGTCCGGGCGAGCAGTACTTC. Its protein is CSARGPGEQYF. This chain links TRBV20-1 with TRBJ2-7; D gene unclear. V was shortened by 3 bases and J by 6 bases, with 9 bases between the two germline ends. Germline V lookup: CDR1 DFQATT, CDR2 SNEGSKA (reference sequence). CDR3 size: 11 residues.

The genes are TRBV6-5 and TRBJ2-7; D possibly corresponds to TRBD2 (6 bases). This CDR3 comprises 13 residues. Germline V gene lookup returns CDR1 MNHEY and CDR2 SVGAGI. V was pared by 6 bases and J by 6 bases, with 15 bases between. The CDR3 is CASSPTSPSEQYF. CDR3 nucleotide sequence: TGTGCCAGCAGCCCCACTAGCCCCTCCGAGCAGTACTTC.

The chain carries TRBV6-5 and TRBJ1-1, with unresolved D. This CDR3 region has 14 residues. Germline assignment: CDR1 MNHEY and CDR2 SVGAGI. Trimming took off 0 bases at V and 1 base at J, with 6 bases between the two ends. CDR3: CASSYSNRNTEAFF. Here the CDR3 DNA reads TGTGCCAGCAGTTACTCGAACAGGAACACTGAAGCTTTCTTT.

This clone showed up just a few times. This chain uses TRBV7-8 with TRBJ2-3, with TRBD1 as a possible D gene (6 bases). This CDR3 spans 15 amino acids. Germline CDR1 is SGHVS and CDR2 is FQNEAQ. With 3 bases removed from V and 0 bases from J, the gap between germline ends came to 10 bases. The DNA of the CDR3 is TGTGCCAGCAGCTTGCTCAGGGGTAGCACAGATACGCAGTATTTT. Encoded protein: CASSLLRGSTDTQYF.

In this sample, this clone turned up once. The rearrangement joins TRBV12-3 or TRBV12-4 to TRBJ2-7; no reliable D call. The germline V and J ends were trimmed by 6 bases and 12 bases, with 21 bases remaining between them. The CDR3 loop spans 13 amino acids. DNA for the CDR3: TGTGCCAGCAGCCGTAATATGGCGGAGTCGCTGTACTTC. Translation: CASSRNMAESLYF.

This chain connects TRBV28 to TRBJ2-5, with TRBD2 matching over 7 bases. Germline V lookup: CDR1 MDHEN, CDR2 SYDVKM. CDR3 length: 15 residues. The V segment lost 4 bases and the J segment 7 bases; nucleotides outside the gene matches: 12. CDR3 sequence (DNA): TGTGCCAGCAGTTCCTCCCGGTCGACGGGGGGGACCCAGTACTTC. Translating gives CASSSSRSTGGTQYF.

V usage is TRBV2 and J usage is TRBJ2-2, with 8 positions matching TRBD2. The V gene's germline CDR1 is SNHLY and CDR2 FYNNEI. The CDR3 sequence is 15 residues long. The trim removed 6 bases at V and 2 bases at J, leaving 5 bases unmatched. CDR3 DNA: TGTGCCAGCAGCTCTAGCGGGTTTAACACCGGGGAGCTGTTTTTT. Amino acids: CASSSSGFNTGELFF.